A selection of T cell receptor beta chains follows, all from one sample in a study of siplizumab effects on memory and regulatory T cells. TCRdb's copy holds only in-frame clones and misses some; the assay was immunoSEQ multiplex PCR. The repertoire holds roughly 100,000 clones, about 93% seen once, with 0.6% to 0.7% in the top ten. Sequencing input: Tregs sorted from blood. These receptors originate from a human donor in good health. Each CDR3 is given with its conserved first and last residue. A D gene is named only where the DNA matches it firmly. Expanded clones get a size class; other rows say once, few or many, or leave the size out.

size	V	D	J	DNA	CDR3
-	TRBV19	-	TRBJ2-3	TGTGCCAGTAGTATAGGAGAACAGCCTAGCACAGATACGCAGTATTTT	CASSIGEQPSTDTQYF
-	TRBV11-2	-	TRBJ2-5	TGTGCCAGCAGCTTTGGAGGGCAAGAGACCCAGTACTTC	CASSFGGQETQYF
-	TRBV10-3	-	TRBJ2-4	TGTGCCATCAGTACAGGAATAGCCAAAAACATTCAGTACTTC	CAISTGIAKNIQYF
-	TRBV6-6	-	TRBJ2-5	TGTGCCAGCAGAAACGCGGGACGCGAGACCCAGTACTTC	CASRNAGRETQYF
-	TRBV30	-	TRBJ1-2	TGTGCCTGGAGTGTATTATCCGAAGGCTACACCTTC	CAWSVLSEGYTF
-	TRBV2	TRBD1	TRBJ1-5	TGTGCCAGCAGTGCGGTGACAGGGGTCGGTCAGCCCCAGCATTTT	CASSAVTGVGQPQHF
-	TRBV5-4	-	TRBJ1-3	TGTGCCAGCAGCTTGAGGGGGGGCTCTGGAAACACCATATATTTT	CASSLRGGSGNTIYF
-	TRBV5-1	TRBD2	TRBJ2-1	TGCGCCAGCAGCTTGGGCGGGAGCTCCTACAATGAGCAGTTCTTC	CASSLGGSSYNEQFF
-	TRBV7-9	-	TRBJ1-2	TGTGCCACCCAACCAAATCCGGGGGGCTACACCTTC	CATQPNPGGYTF
-	TRBV11-2	-	TRBJ2-1	TGTGCCAGCAGCTTAGTTACCTTGGGGGGCCATGAGCAGTTCTTC	CASSLVTLGGHEQFF
many	TRBV18	-	TRBJ1-2	TGTGCCAGCTCACCAGGGTCGACAGACTTCTATGGCTACACCTTC	CASSPGSTDFYGYTF
-	TRBV5-1	-	TRBJ1-2	TGCGCCAGCAGCTTGGCGCGCAGGGAATATGGCTACACCTTC	CASSLARREYGYTF
-	TRBV6-5	TRBD1	TRBJ2-7	TGTGCCAGCAGTTACCGGGACAGGGTCCCCTACGAGCAGTACTTC	CASSYRDRVPYEQYF
few	TRBV10-3	-	TRBJ2-5	TGTGCCATCAGTGAAAGGAGCGAGACCCAGTACTTC	CAISERSETQYF
-	TRBV9	TRBD1	TRBJ1-6	TGTGCCAGCAGCGATAGACAGGGGGGTCATAATTCACCCCTCCACTTT	CASSDRQGGHNSPLHF
-	TRBV6-1	-	TRBJ1-5	TGTGCCACCAAAAGCGGGCAGGGTGGGGGAAAGCCCCAGCATTTT	CATKSGQGGGKPQHF
-	TRBV4-2	-	TRBJ2-2	TGTGCCAGCAGCCAGCGGCCGAACACCGGGGAGCTGTTTTTT	CASSQRPNTGELFF
-	TRBV5-1	-	TRBJ2-3	TGCGCCAGCAGCCCTGACAGGCCCCCAGATACGCAGTATTTT	CASSPDRPPDTQYF
-	TRBV20-1	-	TRBJ2-1	TGCAGTGCTAGAAGGGAAGAGCAGTTCTTC	CSARREEQFF
-	TRBV11-3	TRBD2	TRBJ2-1	TGTGCCAGCAGCTCAGAGGGCGCGGGAGGTTTTGAGCAGTTCTTC	CASSSEGAGGFEQFF
-	TRBV5-8	-	TRBJ1-1	TGTGCCAGCAGTTTCAAGATTCTGAACACTGAAGCTTTCTTT	CASSFKILNTEAFF
once	TRBV5-1	-	TRBJ2-3	TGCGCCAGCAGCTTGCAGGGCCAAACAGATACGCAGTATTTT	CASSLQGQTDTQYF
once	TRBV30	TRBD1	TRBJ1-2	TGTGCCTGGAGTCCCGGGACAGCCAACTATGGCTACACCTTC	CAWSPGTANYGYTF
-	TRBV7-6	-	TRBJ1-3	TGTGCCAGCAGCTCACCCGGGGGAGCTGGAAACACCATATATTTT	CASSSPGGAGNTIYF
once	TRBV5-1	-	TRBJ2-7	TGCGCCAGCAGCTTCGGGCTTGGACGGAACTCCTACGAGCAGTACTTC	CASSFGLGRNSYEQYF
-	TRBV7-8	-	TRBJ2-7	TGTGCCAGCAGCTTAGGACTCCTCTCCTACGAGCAGTACTTC	CASSLGLLSYEQYF
-	TRBV5-1	-	TRBJ2-7	TGCGCCAGCAGCTCGTCCGGACAAAACTACGAGCAGTACTTC	CASSSSGQNYEQYF
-	TRBV13	-	TRBJ1-1	TGTGCCAGCAGCTTTAAGGCGAACACTGAAGCTTTCTTT	CASSFKANTEAFF
-	TRBV6-1	TRBD1	TRBJ1-2	TGTGGGGGAGGTGCAGGGGGCAGTAACTATGGCTACACCTTC	CGGGAGGSNYGYTF
-	TRBV27	-	TRBJ2-3	TGTGCCAGCAGTTTATCTGTCGGGGGTCATGTCCCAGATACGCAGTATTTT	CASSLSVGGHVPDTQYF
-	TRBV7-9	-	TRBJ2-2	TGTGCCAGCAGCCAAGGGGCCGGGGAGCTGTTTTTT	CASSQGAGELFF
-	TRBV28	TRBD2	TRBJ2-7	TGTGCCAGCAAGCGGGAATCGCCCTACGAGCAGTACTTC	CASKRESPYEQYF
-	TRBV19	TRBD2	TRBJ2-1	TGTGCCAGTAGTCGGATGAAAGCGGGAGTAGGCTACAATGAGCAGTTCTTC	CASSRMKAGVGYNEQFF